The 11 T cell receptor beta chains below were found in one sample sequenced in a study of beta chain features in type 1 diabetes. The authors reverse transcribed all of the isolated RNA, so sequencing captured expressed TCRB transcripts. Profiled with immunoSEQ multiplex PCR; TCRdb holds only in-frame clones, not every one. The profile shows around 450,000 clones, roughly an eighth of them singletons. The material sequenced was naive CD4+ T cells from blood. Source of these receptors: a woman under 30 in good health.

The chain recombines TRBV7-3 with TRBJ2-1, with 7 bases identical to TRBD2. Per the germline V gene, CDR1 is SGHTA and CDR2 is FQGTGA. The CDR3 covers 15 residues. V dropped 4 bases and J dropped 3; count of bases not matched to a gene: 6. The CDR3 spells CASSYPGGSYNEQFF. The CDR3 nucleotides read TGTGCCAGCAGCTACCCGGGCGGGAGCTACAATGAGCAGTTCTTC.

This clone was counted only a few times. This chain links TRBV7-2 with TRBJ2-1; 8 bases match TRBD2. This CDR3 region has 17 residues. The V and J ends lost 5 bases and 5 bases, in that order; junction bases with no gene match: 14. Looked up from germline, CDR1 is SGHTA and CDR2 is FQGNSA. Written as DNA, the CDR3 is TGTGCCAGCAGCCAACAAAGGCCGGGACTAGGGGACAATGAGCAGTTCTTC. This gives the protein CASSQQRPGLGDNEQFF.

On this clone: Other nucleotide sequences in the sample specify the same CDR3. The chain uses TRBV29-1 and TRBJ1-5; possible D gene TRBD1, 5 bases. Germline CDR1 and CDR2: SQVTM and ANQGSEA. V shed 4 bases and J shed 4 bases, with 8 bases lying between them. This CDR3 contains 12 residues. CDR3 DNA sequence: TGCAGCGTTGCTACAGGAAATCAGCCCCAGCATTTT. It yields the protein CSVATGNQPQHF.

This clone has a handful of counts. The rearrangement links TRBV2 to TRBJ2-1, with unresolved D. The CDR3 covers 12 residues. Between the trimmed V and J ends, which lost 2 bases and 5 bases, there was a span of 4 bases. The germline CDR1 and CDR2 sequences are SNHLY and FYNNEI. CDR3 sequence: CASSELNNEQFF. The CDR3 DNA is TGTGCCAGCAGTGAACTAAACAATGAGCAGTTCTTC. The full variable domain, its missing parts supplied by reference TRBV2 and TRBJ2-1, is EPEVTQTPSHQVTQMGQEVILRCVPISNHLYFYWYRQILGQKVEFLVSFYNNEISEKSEIFDDQFSVERPDGSNFTLKIRSTKLEDSAMYFCASSELNNEQFFGPGTRLTVL.

As DNA, the CDR3 is TGTGCCAGCAGCGTAGCCGGGGATCGGGGTCAGCCCCAGCATTTT. The encoded protein is CASSVAGDRGQPQHF. The chain carries TRBV9 and TRBJ1-5, with unresolved D. Germline-derived CDR1 and CDR2 are SGDLS and YYNGEE. The V gene lost 0 bases and the J gene lost 6 bases, with 13 bases spanning the gap. The CDR3 is 15 amino acids.

This sequence joins TRBV7-2 and TRBJ2-7; no reliable D call. CDR1 and CDR2 (germline): SGHTA, FQGNSA. The CDR3 spans 12 residues. The ends were cut back, 3 bases at V and 4 bases at J, with 7 bases in the middle. CDR3 DNA sequence: TGTGCCAGCAGCTTCGACCAATACGAGCAGTACTTC. Translating it yields CASSFDQYEQYF.

Written as DNA, the CDR3 is TGTGCCAGTAAGACCCGCGATGAGCAGTTCTTC. Translation gives CASKTRDEQFF. The V and J genes are TRBV19 and TRBJ2-1; D gene uncertain. This CDR3 has 11 amino acids. The V gene's germline CDR1 is LNHDA and CDR2 SQIVND (reference sequence). V dropped 7 bases and J dropped 8 bases, with 9 bases sitting between them.

This chain connects TRBV15 to TRBJ2-3; D may be TRBD2 (6 bases). Trimming removed 0 bases at V and 5 bases at J, with 21 bases between. CDR1 LNHNV and CDR2 YYDKDF come from the germline V gene (reference sequence). This CDR3 spans 18 amino acids. In nucleotides, the CDR3 is TGTGCCACCAGCAGAGAAGGGTGGGCGGCGGGACCCCAAGATACGCAGTATTTT. Amino acid sequence: CATSREGWAAGPQDTQYF.

This clone turned up a few times. The CDR3 loop reads CASSGQTGILYGYTF. CDR3 DNA: TGTGCCAGCAGCGGACAGACAGGGATACTTTATGGCTACACCTTC. The rearrangement links TRBV7-2 to TRBJ1-2; TRBD1 matches 7 bases. The trim removed 5 bases at V and 5 bases at J, leaving 11 bases unmatched. Germline V gene sequence: CDR1 SGHTA, CDR2 FQGNSA. CDR3 size: 15 residues.

The genes are TRBV30 and TRBJ2-2; 11 bases match TRBD2. Germline values: CDR1 GTSNPN, CDR2 SVGIG (reference sequence). This CDR3 has 17 amino acids. V lost 2 bases to trimming and J lost 6 bases; unmatched junction nucleotides: 11. The CDR3 sequence is CAWSFARTSGSSGELFF. In DNA, the CDR3 is TGTGCCTGGAGTTTCGCGAGAACTAGCGGGAGTTCCGGGGAGCTGTTTTTT.

CDR3 DNA sequence: TGTGCCAGCAGTTTCCCCACGTACAATGAGCAGTTCTTC. Translating gives CASSFPTYNEQFF. V gene TRBV28 combines with J gene TRBJ2-1; D gene uncertain. V gave up 3 bases and J gave up 4 bases, with 7 bases separating them. This CDR3 has 13 amino acids. Germline loops: CDR1 MDHEN, CDR2 SYDVKM. Variable domain in full (rest from reference TRBV28 and TRBJ2-1): DVKVTQSSRYLVKRTGEKVFLECVQDMDHENMFWYRQDPGLGLRLIYFSYDVKMKEKGDIPEGYSVSREKKERFSLILESASTNQTSMYLCASSFPTYNEQFFGPGTRLTVL.